This TCR beta chain appears in the sequencing data of a study of T cells in Graves' hyperthyroidism and ophthalmopathy. Study-wide findings and caveats: Blood held most thyroid clonotypes expanded above 0.001 frequency. Researchers report that a 13 V-J model separated ophthalmopathy from stable hyperthyroidism.

Notes on this clonotype: Its specificity is not known.

TCR beta CDR3 regions were amplified from RNA transcripts. Primed by the HTBI set, a first-round RT-PCR was run on the TCR CDR3. Using its own MiXCR run on the multiplex PCR reads, TCRdb lists one record per CDR3 protein. The sample shows hundreds of thousands of distinct CDR3 sequences, approximately 15% of them seen only once. Exclusion of patients followed from uncontrolled infection, other autoimmune disease, pregnancy or lactation. With 2 bases removed from V and 3 bases from J, the gap between germline ends came to 11 bases. Germline V gene data show CDR1 as MNHEY and CDR2 as SVGAGI. This CDR3 contains 15 residues.

This TCR derives from a man younger than 30 with Graves' ophthalmopathy. Input material: blood. V usage is TRBV6-5 and J usage is TRBJ1-5; D may be TRBD1 (5 bases). The chain's CDR3 is CASSYQVGHNQPQHF. CDR3 in DNA: TGTGCCAGCAGTTACCAAGTCGGACACAATCAGCCCCAGCATTTT.